What follows are 19 T cell receptor beta chains derived from one specimen sequenced in a study of yellow fever vaccine responses in identical twins. From the RT-PCR reads, TCRdb called clonotypes with MiXCR, one entry per CDR3 protein. The table records 6,000 to 8,500 distinct CDR3 sequences, about 86% of them present only once. Sequencing was performed on T cells from blood (PBMCs), unsorted or a sorted subset (not recorded which), taken before or after yellow fever vaccination (not recorded which). The receptors were sampled from a woman under 30 who received the yellow fever vaccine.

The chain uses TRBV28 and TRBJ2-7, with 12 bases matching TRBD2. Germline V gives CDR1 MDHEN, CDR2 SYDVKM. Trimming removed 5 bases from V and 2 bases from J; junction bases left unmatched: 13. This CDR3 is 18 amino acids long. The CDR3 bases are TGTGCCAGCAGTCCCGGAGGACTAGCGGGAAGAAAACCCTACGAGCAGTACTTC. Protein sequence: CASSPGGLAGRKPYEQYF.

This rearrangement joins TRBV18 to TRBJ2-1; TRBD2 matches at 11 bases. Germline V gene lookup returns CDR1 KGHSH and CDR2 LQKENI. This CDR3 has 14 amino acids. V gave up 8 bases and J gave up 5 bases; unmatched junction bases: 5. CDR3 amino acids: CASTPGLADNEQFF. CDR3 nucleotides: TGTGCCAGCACCCCGGGACTAGCGGACAATGAGCAGTTCTTC.

This CDR3 is CSVEHKETQYF. Here the CDR3 DNA reads TGCAGCGTTGAGCACAAAGAGACCCAGTACTTC. The V gene is TRBV29-1, the J gene TRBJ2-5; no clear D gene. The CDR3 consists of 11 residues. V was cut by 3 bases and J by 3 bases, with 5 bases left in between. From germline, CDR1 is SQVTM and CDR2 ANQGSEA.

This clonotype has just one count. This chain connects TRBV9 to TRBJ2-3; 7 bases map to TRBD1. The CDR3 has 15 amino acids. CDR1 SGDLS and CDR2 YYNGEE come from the germline V gene. The ends lost 0 bases at V and 5 bases at J; junction bases unmatched: 6. The chain's CDR3 is CASSVATGALDTQYF. In DNA, the CDR3 is TGTGCCAGCAGCGTAGCAACAGGGGCTTTAGATACGCAGTATTTT.

Notes on this clonotype: An end of the junction differs from the germline gene, which may be a read error. This rearrangement joins TRBV6-2 or TRBV6-3 to TRBJ2-5; 7 bases line up with TRBD2. Germline V gene data show CDR1 as MNHEY and CDR2 as SVGEGT. The CDR3 length is 15 residues. CDR3 in amino acids: CASSYSTSWGETQYF. DNA for the CDR3: TGTGCCAGCAGCTACTCGACTAGCTGGGGGGAGACCCAGTACTTC.

This clonotype appeared a single time. J is TRBJ2-4 and V is TRBV11-2, with 13 bases aligning to TRBD2. This CDR3 is built from 20 residues. CDR1 is SGHAT, CDR2 FQNNGV, per germline. V trimming: 1 base; J trimming: 0 bases; junction bases outside the gene matches: 9. CDR3 amino acids: CASSLGEAGLAGLAKNIQYF. The CDR3 coding sequence is TGTGCCAGCAGCTTAGGAGAAGCGGGACTAGCGGGGCTAGCCAAAAACATTCAGTACTTC.

As to this clonotype: Sequence at one end of the junction differs from germline and may be a read error. This rearrangement joins TRBV13 to TRBJ2-5; D call uncertain. CDR1 and CDR2 (germline): PRHDT, FYEKMQ (reference sequence). This CDR3 is 12 amino acids long. CDR3 residues: CATSQVQETQYF. CDR3 bases: TGTGCCACCAGCCAGGTCCAAGAGACCCAGTACTTC.

The CDR3 DNA sequence: TGTGCCGTAAAGGGGTACACTGAAGCTTTCTTT. Protein sequence: CAVKGYTEAFF. The rearrangement uses TRBV19 and TRBJ1-1, with D possibly being TRBD1 (5 bases). Deletions cut 11 bases from V and 3 bases from J, with 10 bases between. Germline V gives CDR1 LNHDA, CDR2 SQIVND (reference sequence). CDR3 size: 11 residues.

This chain joins TRBV29-1 and TRBJ1-2; no clear D. V gave up 0 bases and J gave up 4 bases, with 12 bases separating them. In germline, CDR1 is SQVTM, CDR2 ANQGSEA. The CDR3 extends over 14 amino acids. The chain's CDR3 is CSVEDLREPYGYTF. The CDR3 coding sequence is TGCAGCGTTGAAGATCTCCGGGAACCCTATGGCTACACCTTC.

The CDR3: CASSERSGETQYF. CDR3 DNA sequence: TGTGCCAGCAGTGAACGAAGCGGCGAGACCCAGTACTTC. The V gene is TRBV6-1, the J gene TRBJ2-5; tentatively, D is TRBD2 (5 bases). The germline gives CDR1 MNHNS, CDR2 SASEGT. Deletions cut 2 bases from V and 5 bases from J, with 9 bases between. The CDR3 has 13 residues.

This clonotype was seen only once. The rearrangement joins TRBV4-2 to TRBJ2-3; no clear D. The CDR3 loop spans 13 amino acids. CDR1 and CDR2 (germline): LGHNA, YNFKEQ. Deletions cut 2 bases from V and 4 bases from J, with 7 bases between. Written as DNA, the CDR3 is TGTGCCAGCAGCCAAACCGTCCCAGATACGCAGTATTTT. Its translation: CASSQTVPDTQYF.

The chain is built from TRBV18 and TRBJ2-4; a possible D gene is TRBD1 (5 bases). The germline V gene has CDR1 KGHSH and CDR2 LQKENI. V lost 2 bases to trimming and J lost 1 base, with 6 bases between them. CDR3 size: 14 residues. Written as DNA, the CDR3 is TGTGCCAGCTCACCAGGGGCGGCCAAAAACATTCAGTACTTC. It specifies CASSPGAAKNIQYF.

The chain recombines TRBV12-3 or TRBV12-4 with TRBJ2-1, with a tentative D call TRBD2 (5 bases). V was clipped by 3 bases and J by 5 bases, with 11 bases between them. The CDR3 spans 14 residues. CDR3 sequence reads: CASSLDGGDNEQFF. The DNA of the CDR3 is TGTGCCAGCAGTTTGGACGGAGGCGACAATGAGCAGTTCTTC.

This chain links TRBV18 with TRBJ2-7, with a tentative D call TRBD1 (6 bases). CDR1 KGHSH and CDR2 LQKENI come from the germline V gene. CDR3 length: 14 residues. The V end was cut by 4 bases, the J end by 1 base, with 11 bases between. The CDR3 sequence: CASSLGASSYEQYF. CDR3 coding DNA: TGTGCCAGCTCACTGGGGGCCTCATCCTACGAGCAGTACTTC.

CDR3 coding DNA: TGCGCCAGCAGCCAATACAGGAACACCGGGGAGCTGTTTTTT. Translation gives CASSQYRNTGELFF. The rearrangement joins TRBV4-3 to TRBJ2-2; D gene uncertain. Germline CDR1 is LGHNA and CDR2 is YSLEER. The ends were cut back, 2 bases at V and 1 base at J, with 5 bases in the middle. The CDR3 covers 14 residues.

V is TRBV4-2 and J is TRBJ2-7; TRBD2 matches at 8 bases. V lost 4 bases to trimming and J lost 3 bases; unmatched junction nucleotides: 8. Germline lookup yields CDR1 LGHNA and CDR2 YNFKEQ. The CDR3 consists of 15 residues. CDR3 coding DNA: TGTGCCAGCAGCCCTTCACTAGCGGAGTTCTACGAGCAGTACTTC. This gives the protein CASSPSLAEFYEQYF.

Notes on this clonotype: Compared with germline, one end of the junction differs, possibly owing to a read error. V usage is TRBV20-1 and J usage is TRBJ2-3, with TRBD2 identical over 10 bases. The germline V gene encodes CDR1 DFQATT and CDR2 SNEGSKA (reference sequence). The CDR3 extends over 16 amino acids. In DNA, the CDR3 is TGCAGTGCTAGGGACCTAGCGGGAGAGAGAGCAGACACGCAGTATTTT. As protein: CSARDLAGERADTQYF.

J is TRBJ2-5 and V is TRBV2; 9 bases map to TRBD2. This CDR3 has 16 residues. The germline CDR1 and CDR2 sequences are SNHLY and FYNNEI. With 3 bases clipped from V and 4 bases from J, the junction kept 9 bases outside the gene matches. The CDR3 coding sequence is TGTGCCAGCAGTGACGGGGGTAGCGGGAGTGGAGAGACCCAGTACTTC. This translates into CASSDGGSGSGETQYF.

The rearrangement links TRBV2 to TRBJ2-7; 10 bases are a match to TRBD2. CDR3 length: 16 amino acids. CDR1 SNHLY and CDR2 FYNNEI come from the germline V gene. V was clipped by 4 bases and J by 0 bases; unmatched bases: 6. The CDR3 DNA follows: TGTGCCAGCAGTGCTAAACTAGCGGGGTACTCCTACGAGCAGTACTTC. Translated, it gives CASSAKLAGYSYEQYF.